The rows below give T cell receptor beta chains drawn from one sample of a study of OX40 agonist ivuxolimab in advanced cancers. Some clones are missing from TCRdb's copy, which holds only in-frame ones; the method was immunoSEQ multiplex PCR. The data contain about 40,000 clones, around 88% of them singletons. The material sequenced was CD4+ or CD8+ T cells sorted from blood, taken in a trial of the OX40 agonist ivuxolimab. The receptors originated from an adult with an advanced solid tumor such as melanoma, head and neck, liver or kidney cancer. The CDR3 runs from the conserved cysteine through the conserved F or W. Each record gives: CDR3 protein, CDR3 DNA, clone size, J gene, D gene, V gene. The D gene is left open where the match is weak. Clone size, where shown, is once, few, many, or a class for clones that have expanded.

CASRGGLAVHTEVEQFF TGTGCCAGCAGGGGAGGACTAGCGGTTCATACGGAGGTTGAGCAGTTCTTC - TRBJ2-1 TRBD2 TRBV5-6
CASGSRGWDEQFF TGTGCCAGCGGCTCCAGGGGCTGGGATGAGCAGTTCTTC - TRBJ2-1 - TRBV7-9
CASSQSDEQYF TGCGCCAGCAGCCAATCCGACGAGCAGTACTTC - TRBJ2-7 - TRBV4-1
CASSPRGTYEQYF TGTGCCAGCAGTCCCAGGGGTACCTACGAGCAGTACTTC - TRBJ2-7 - TRBV6-5
CASSLVPGLAGVRDEQFF TGTGCCAGCAGCTTAGTCCCGGGACTAGCGGGAGTCAGGGATGAGCAGTTCTTC - TRBJ2-1 TRBD2 TRBV11-2
CASSLVAGVTEAFF TGTGCCAGCAGCTTGGTAGCTGGGGTCACTGAAGCTTTCTTT - TRBJ1-1 - TRBV11-2
CASRLLASYEQYF TGTGCCAGCAGGTTACTAGCCTCCTACGAGCAGTACTTC - TRBJ2-7 - TRBV28
CASSLWEKGYEQYF TGTGCCAGCAGCTTGTGGGAGAAGGGGTACGAGCAGTACTTC - TRBJ2-7 - TRBV7-6
CASSSLQGWLEEQYF TGTGCCAGCAGCTCGCTACAGGGGTGGCTAGAGGAGCAGTACTTC - TRBJ2-7 TRBD1 TRBV11-2
CASSLLLQGRGYGYTF TGTGCCAGCAGCCTCCTCTTACAGGGAAGAGGCTATGGCTACACCTTC - TRBJ1-2 - TRBV5-5
CASRGQGDSQPQHF TGTGCCAGCAGGGGACAGGGGGACAGCCAGCCCCAGCATTTT - TRBJ1-5 TRBD1 TRBV6-5
CASSGTDFLDEQFF TGTGCCAGCAGCGGGACGGACTTCTTGGATGAGCAGTTCTTC - TRBJ2-1 - TRBV28
CASSTSGGRYEQYF TGTGCCAGCAGCACGTCGGGAGGCCGGTACGAGCAGTACTTC - TRBJ2-7 TRBD2 TRBV11-2
CASSQLTGGETQYF TGTGCTAGCAGCCAGTTAACAGGAGGGGAGACCCAGTACTTC - TRBJ2-5 - TRBV7-7
CASSGQDGGQETQYF TGTGCCAGCAGCGGACAGGATGGGGGCCAAGAGACCCAGTACTTC - TRBJ2-5 - TRBV9
CASSNGDAMNTEAFF TGTGCCAGTAGTAATGGGGACGCCATGAACACTGAAGCTTTCTTT - TRBJ1-1 - TRBV19
CASSDSPDDTDTQYF TGTGCCAGCAGTGACTCGCCCGACGACACAGATACGCAGTATTTT - TRBJ2-3 - TRBV6-4
CASSRIPYEQYF TGTGCCAGCAGCCGCATCCCCTACGAGCAGTACTTC - TRBJ2-7 - TRBV28
CASSPRTRDYFYGYTF TGTGCCAGCAGTCCTCGGACAAGGGATTATTTCTATGGCTACACCTTC - TRBJ1-2 - TRBV28
CAISAQGIMHGYTF TGTGCCATCAGTGCACAGGGTATAATGCATGGCTACACCTTC once TRBJ1-2 - TRBV10-3
CASRYPGNTEAFF TGTGCCAGCAGGTACCCCGGGAACACTGAAGCTTTCTTT - TRBJ1-1 - TRBV6-5
CASSEGMRTPTYEQYF TGTGCCAGCAGTGAAGGAATGAGGACACCCACCTACGAGCAGTACTTC - TRBJ2-7 - TRBV2
CASSLRLAGRPDTQYF TGTGCCAGCAGTTTACGGCTAGCGGGCCGGCCAGATACGCAGTATTTT - TRBJ2-3 TRBD2 TRBV27
CASSEGGRLSNQPQHF TGTGCCAGCAGTGAGGGGGGCAGGCTCAGCAATCAGCCCCAGCATTTT - TRBJ1-5 - TRBV6-4